This T cell receptor beta chain was identified in a study of response to subunit inactivated influenza vaccine. Study results and limitations: There was a suggestion from the authors that each seasonal influenza vaccination recruits few new T cells.

Trimming stripped 2 bases from V and 1 base from J, with 23 bases between. Germline values: CDR1 PRHDT, CDR2 FYEKMQ (reference sequence). The CDR3 consists of 19 residues. TCRdb called the RT-PCR reads again in MiXCR, with one record for every CDR3 protein. The sample shows 600,000 to 850,000 distinct CDR3 sequences, approximately 15% of them seen only once. In its sample, this clonotype was seen a few times. The antigen remains undetermined. This chain links TRBV13 with TRBJ2-5; the D gene could be TRBD1 or TRBD2 (6 bases each). The clonotype originates from a man aged 45-60 years who received an inactivated influenza vaccine. The sequences come from PBMCs from blood, collected about 14 days before vaccination. The CDR3 loop reads CASSLYTAKGGLSQETQYF. The CDR3 bases are TGTGCCAGCAGCTTATACACCGCGAAGGGGGGCCTATCCCAAGAGACCCAGTACTTC.